These T cell receptor beta chains were read from a single sample in a study of blood T cell repertoires in COVID-19. Profiled with immunoSEQ multiplex PCR; TCRdb holds only in-frame clones, not every one. The profile shows roughly 220,000 clones, around 88% of them singletons. The specimen was PBMCs or T cells enriched from blood (not recorded which). Receptor source: a woman aged 45-59 years with acute COVID-19. Both conserved end residues are part of each CDR3. A D gene is named only where the DNA matches it firmly. Clone size appears in some rows only: once, few, many, or a class for an expanded clone.

d_call	v_call	clone_size	j_call	cdr3_aa	cdr3_nt
TRBD1	TRBV27	-	TRBJ2-1	CASSFQGAFYNEQFF	TGTGCCAGCAGTTTCCAGGGGGCATTCTACAATGAGCAGTTCTTC
-	TRBV30	-	TRBJ2-1	CAWSLFSDQQFF	TGTGCCTGGAGCCTCTTCAGCGATCAGCAGTTCTTC
-	TRBV7-6	-	TRBJ2-5	CASSSRVGGETQYF	TGTGCCAGCAGCTCTAGGGTAGGGGGAGAGACCCAGTACTTC
-	TRBV9	-	TRBJ1-4	CASSVGGRTVEKLFF	TGTGCCAGCAGCGTGGGTGGTCGGACAGTTGAAAAACTGTTTTTT
TRBD1	TRBV28	-	TRBJ1-1	CASSSGGTGDWAFF	TGTGCCAGCAGTTCCGGTGGGACAGGGGACTGGGCTTTCTTT
-	TRBV7-9	-	TRBJ1-6	CASSLGAGGDSPLHF	TGTGCCAGCAGCTTAGGAGCGGGGGGGGATTCACCCCTCCACTTT
-	TRBV19	-	TRBJ2-3	CASSTRGQPSTDTQYF	TGTGCCAGTAGTACCCGTGGGCAGCCTAGCACAGATACGCAGTATTTT
-	TRBV7-9	-	TRBJ2-5	CASSSTGHGGGETQYF	TGTGCCAGCAGCTCTACGGGACACGGAGGTGGAGAGACCCAGTACTTC
-	TRBV27	-	TRBJ1-4	CASSRTGNNEKLFF	TGTGCCAGCAGTCGTACAGGGAATAATGAAAAACTGTTTTTT
TRBD1	TRBV27	-	TRBJ1-6	CASSLSHPGQGGRALHF	TGTGCCAGCAGTTTATCCCACCCGGGACAGGGGGGTAGGGCCCTCCACTTT
TRBD2	TRBV30	-	TRBJ2-7	CAWRGLAGVYEQYF	TGTGCCTGGAGAGGACTAGCGGGAGTCTACGAGCAGTACTTC
TRBD1	TRBV9	-	TRBJ1-4	CASSPRQGTNEKLFF	TGTGCCAGCAGCCCACGACAGGGAACTAATGAAAAACTGTTTTTT
-	TRBV5-1	-	TRBJ1-4	CASSYTSGATNEKLFF	TGCGCCAGCAGCTATACGTCAGGGGCAACTAATGAAAAACTGTTTTTT
-	TRBV9	-	TRBJ2-2	CASSVDGSRNTGELFF	TGTGCCAGCAGCGTAGACGGGAGCCGAAACACCGGGGAGCTGTTTTTT
-	TRBV18	-	TRBJ1-3	CASSPDRSSGNTIYF	TGTGCCAGCTCACCGGACAGATCCTCTGGAAACACCATATATTTT
-	TRBV13	once	TRBJ1-2	CASSGSGAIYGYTF	TGTGCCAGCAGCGGTTCGGGAGCCATCTATGGCTACACCTTC
TRBD2	TRBV18	-	TRBJ2-1	CASSPRREGRNEQFF	TGTGCCAGCTCACCTAGGCGGGAGGGTCGGAATGAGCAGTTCTTC
-	TRBV11-2	-	TRBJ2-5	CASSLRSSGGQETQYF	TGTGCCAGCAGCTTACGGTCATCCGGCGGCCAAGAGACCCAGTACTTC
TRBD1	TRBV27	-	TRBJ1-1	CASSFYRGTEAFF	TGTGCCAGCAGTTTTTACAGGGGAACTGAAGCTTTCTTT
TRBD2	TRBV7-3	once	TRBJ2-2	CASSGGLAGGTGELFF	TGTGCCAGCAGCGGGGGACTAGCGGGAGGTACCGGGGAGCTGTTTTTT
-	TRBV7-9	-	TRBJ2-4	CASSLVGGDLQYF	TGTGCCAGCAGCTTAGTAGGAGGGGACTTACAGTACTTC
TRBD1	TRBV5-4	once	TRBJ1-1	CASSSGGGNSNTEAFF	TGTGCCAGCAGCTCAGGGGGCGGGAACTCTAACACTGAAGCTTTCTTT
TRBD2	TRBV6-4	-	TRBJ2-7	CASSDWTSGISYEQYF	TGTGCCAGCAGTGACTGGACTAGCGGGATTTCCTACGAGCAGTACTTC
TRBD1	TRBV7-3	-	TRBJ1-2	CASSPNPSWTGAYGYTF	TGTGCCAGCAGCCCCAACCCGTCTTGGACAGGGGCTTATGGCTACACCTTC
TRBD1	TRBV18	-	TRBJ1-1	CASSPVPGGTEAFF	TGTGCCAGCTCACCGGTCCCAGGGGGAACTGAAGCTTTCTTT
-	TRBV9	-	TRBJ2-1	CASSGDSGFEQFF	TGTGCCAGCAGCGGGGACTCAGGATTTGAGCAGTTCTTC
-	TRBV6-5	-	TRBJ2-7	CASSYERGTGFEQYF	TGTGCCAGCAGTTACGAAAGGGGGACCGGCTTTGAGCAGTACTTC
-	TRBV4-3	-	TRBJ1-2	CASSQARTGWNYGYTF	TGCGCCAGCAGCCAAGCCCGGACGGGGTGGAACTATGGCTACACCTTC
TRBD1	TRBV27	-	TRBJ1-6	CASSSNRGGNSPLHF	TGTGCCAGCAGTTCAAACAGGGGTGGGAATTCACCCCTCCACTTT
-	TRBV5-1	-	TRBJ2-1	CASSPQGQNSYNEQFF	TGCGCCAGCAGCCCGCAAGGACAGAATTCCTACAATGAGCAGTTCTTC
TRBD1	TRBV3-1/TRBV3-2	-	TRBJ2-1	CASSYRGGNEQFF	TGTGCCAGCAGCTACAGGGGCGGCAATGAGCAGTTCTTC
-	TRBV18	-	TRBJ1-3	CASSSQENTIYF	TGTGCCAGCTCCTCACAGGAAAACACCATATATTTT
TRBD2	TRBV9	-	TRBJ2-3	CASTGELAGHDWAQYF	TGTGCCAGCACGGGTGAACTAGCGGGACATGACTGGGCGCAGTATTTT
TRBD1	TRBV29-1	-	TRBJ2-7	CSVLHRGSSYEQYF	TGCAGCGTCCTGCACAGGGGGAGCTCCTACGAGCAGTACTTC
-	TRBV6-5	-	TRBJ1-3	CASNRGAGNTIYF	TGTGCCAGCAATAGGGGCGCGGGAAACACCATATATTTT
-	TRBV5-1	once	TRBJ1-4	CASSPGSYSTNEKLFF	TGCGCCAGCAGCCCGGGATCCTACTCAACTAATGAAAAACTGTTTTTT
TRBD2	TRBV7-7	-	TRBJ2-2	CASSRSGENTGELFF	TGTGCTAGCAGTCGGAGCGGGGAGAACACCGGGGAGCTGTTTTTT
TRBD1	TRBV7-2	-	TRBJ2-5	CASSLAVARGQETQYF	TGTGCCAGCAGCTTAGCAGTCGCCAGGGGGCAAGAGACCCAGTACTTC
-	TRBV29-1	-	TRBJ2-3	CSVVSSTDTQYF	TGCAGCGTTGTTTCAAGCACAGATACGCAGTATTTT
-	TRBV7-2	once	TRBJ2-3	CASSLGAPNTQYF	TGTGCCAGCAGCTTAGGGGCGCCAAATACGCAGTATTTT
TRBD1	TRBV12-3/TRBV12-4	-	TRBJ2-7	CASRGTGAYEQYF	TGTGCCAGCAGGGGGACAGGGGCCTACGAGCAGTACTTC
TRBD2	TRBV9	-	TRBJ2-2	CASKGTRGAGELFF	TGTGCCAGCAAAGGGACTAGGGGGGCCGGGGAGCTGTTTTTT
TRBD2	TRBV19	-	TRBJ2-3	CASRGLADPSTDTQYF	TGTGCCAGTAGGGGGCTAGCGGACCCTAGCACAGATACGCAGTATTTT
-	TRBV2	-	TRBJ1-5	CASTTRGSQPQHF	TGTGCCAGCACCACGCGGGGTTCTCAGCCCCAGCATTTT
-	TRBV3-1/TRBV3-2	few	TRBJ1-1	CASSQRVENTEAFF	TGTGCCAGCAGCCAGAGGGTGGAGAACACTGAAGCTTTCTTT
TRBD1	TRBV28	-	TRBJ1-2	CASSSFVQGAGGYTF	TGTGCCAGCAGTTCTTTTGTACAGGGGGCAGGTGGCTACACCTTC
-	TRBV27	-	TRBJ2-4	CASRDPGAKNIQYF	TGTGCCAGCAGGGACCCGGGGGCCAAAAACATTCAGTACTTC
-	TRBV28	-	TRBJ1-6	CASSVRALNSPLHF	TGTGCCAGCAGTGTCAGGGCACTTAATTCACCCCTCCACTTT
TRBD1	TRBV5-6	-	TRBJ2-3	CASSLGQAADTQYF	TGTGCCAGCAGCTTAGGACAGGCGGCGGATACGCAGTATTTT
-	TRBV9	-	TRBJ2-7	CASSAWDTSYEQYF	TGTGCCAGCAGCGCCTGGGACACCTCCTACGAGCAGTACTTC
-	TRBV18	once	TRBJ2-5	CASSLTREETQYF	TGTGCCAGCTCACTTACTAGAGAAGAGACCCAGTACTTC
-	TRBV27	once	TRBJ2-7	CASSGTGSYEQYF	TGTGCCAGCAGTGGTACTGGCTCCTACGAGCAGTACTTC
TRBD1	TRBV15	-	TRBJ1-2	CATSSVLTGVNGYTF	TGTGCCACCAGCAGTGTCCTGACAGGGGTGAATGGCTACACCTTC
-	TRBV2	-	TRBJ2-3	CASSLTGFSTDTQYF	TGTGCCAGCAGTTTGACAGGCTTTAGCACAGATACGCAGTATTTT
TRBD2	TRBV3-1/TRBV3-2	-	TRBJ2-1	CASSPMGGHEQFF	TGTGCCAGCAGCCCGATGGGAGGGCATGAGCAGTTCTTC
-	TRBV11-1	-	TRBJ1-1	CASSHHRQAMNTEAFF	TGTGCCAGCAGCCACCATCGACAGGCTATGAACACTGAAGCTTTCTTT